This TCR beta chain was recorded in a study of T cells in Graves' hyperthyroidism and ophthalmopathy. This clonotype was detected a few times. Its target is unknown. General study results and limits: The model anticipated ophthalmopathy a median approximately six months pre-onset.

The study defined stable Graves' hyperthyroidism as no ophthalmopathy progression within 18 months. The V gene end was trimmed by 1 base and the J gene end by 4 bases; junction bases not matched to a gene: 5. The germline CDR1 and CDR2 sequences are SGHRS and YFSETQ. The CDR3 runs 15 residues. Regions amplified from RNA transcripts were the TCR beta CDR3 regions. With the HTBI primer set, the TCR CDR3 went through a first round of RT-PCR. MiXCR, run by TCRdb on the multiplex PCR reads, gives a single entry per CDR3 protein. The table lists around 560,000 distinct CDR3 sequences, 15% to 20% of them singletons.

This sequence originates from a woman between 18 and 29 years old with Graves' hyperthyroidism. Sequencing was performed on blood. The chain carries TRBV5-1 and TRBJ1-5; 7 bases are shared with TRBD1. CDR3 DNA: TGCGCCAGCAGCTTGTTTGGGACAGAGAATCAGCCCCAGCATTTT. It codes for CASSLFGTENQPQHF. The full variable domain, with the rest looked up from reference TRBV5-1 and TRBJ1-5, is KAGVTQTPRYLIKTRGQQVTLSCSPISGHRSVSWYQQTPGQGLQFLFEYFSETQRNKGNFPGRFSGRQFSNSRSEMNVSTLELGDSALYLCASSLFGTENQPQHFGDGTRLSIL.